The clone carrying this T cell receptor (beta chain) was seen once. Its matching antigen is unknown. This sample is drawn from a study of Ad26.COV2.S vaccination and SARS-CoV-2 variants. Findings and caveats of the study: Spike-specific TCR breadth in vaccine recipients exceeded that seen in placebo recipients.

Here immunoSEQ multiplex PCR was the method, and the copy in TCRdb shows in-frame clones only, minus some. This repertoire shows under 250,000 clones, 87% found once; its top ten account for about 2.7%. Treatment defined: over 15 received Ad26.COV2.S at low or high dose, single or two shots; several received placebo; per-sample allocation not given. At day 63 after the first vaccine or placebo injection, samples were drawn. V was clipped by 6 bases and J by 5 bases, with 10 bases between them. Germline V CDR1 and CDR2: MNHEY, SVGAGI. The CDR3 runs 13 residues. The source of this sequence is a person aged 18-65 years who received the Ad26.COV2.S COVID-19 vaccine or a placebo. V and J are TRBV6-5 and TRBJ2-2; no definite D call. The sample was peripheral blood, taken in a trial of Ad26.COV2.S vaccine versus placebo. The CDR3 DNA reads as TGTGCCAGCAGCTCAGACGGTACCGGGGAGCTGTTTTTT. Translated: CASSSDGTGELFF.